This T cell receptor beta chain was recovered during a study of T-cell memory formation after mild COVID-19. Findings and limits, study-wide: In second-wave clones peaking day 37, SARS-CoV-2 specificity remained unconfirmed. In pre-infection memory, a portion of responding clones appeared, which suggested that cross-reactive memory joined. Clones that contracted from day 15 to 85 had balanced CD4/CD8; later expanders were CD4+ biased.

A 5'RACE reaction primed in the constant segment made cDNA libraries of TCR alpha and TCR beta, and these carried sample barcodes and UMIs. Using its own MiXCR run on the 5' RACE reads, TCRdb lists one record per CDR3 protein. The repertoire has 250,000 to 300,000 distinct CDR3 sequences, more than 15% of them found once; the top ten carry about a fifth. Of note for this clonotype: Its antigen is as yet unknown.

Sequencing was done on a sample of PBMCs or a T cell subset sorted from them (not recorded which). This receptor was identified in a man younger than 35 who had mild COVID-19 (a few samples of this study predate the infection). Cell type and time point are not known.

The CDR3 sequence is CASSPRAINEKLFF. As DNA, the CDR3 is TGTGCCAGCAGTCCCCGGGCGATTAATGAAAAACTGTTTTTT. The rearrangement links TRBV12-3 or TRBV12-4 to TRBJ1-4; D unclear. This CDR3 region has 14 residues. The V gene lost 5 bases and the J gene lost 4 bases, with 11 bases spanning the gap.